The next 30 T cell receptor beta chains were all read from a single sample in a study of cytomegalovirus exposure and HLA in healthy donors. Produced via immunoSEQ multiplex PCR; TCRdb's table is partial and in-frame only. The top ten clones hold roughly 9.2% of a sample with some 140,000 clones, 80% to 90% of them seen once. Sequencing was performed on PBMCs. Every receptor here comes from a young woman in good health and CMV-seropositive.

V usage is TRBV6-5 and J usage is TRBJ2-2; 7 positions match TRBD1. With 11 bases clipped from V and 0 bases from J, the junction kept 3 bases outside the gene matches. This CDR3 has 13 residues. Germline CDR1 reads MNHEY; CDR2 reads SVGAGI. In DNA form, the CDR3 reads TGTGCCGTTCAGGGGGCGAACACCGGGGAGCTGTTTTTT. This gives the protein CAVQGANTGELFF.

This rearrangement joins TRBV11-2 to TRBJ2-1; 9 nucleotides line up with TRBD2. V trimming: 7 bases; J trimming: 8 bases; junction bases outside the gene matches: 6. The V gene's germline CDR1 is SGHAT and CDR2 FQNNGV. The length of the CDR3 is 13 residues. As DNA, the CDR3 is TGTGCCAGCACCAGCGGGGGGTACTATGAGCAGTTCTTC. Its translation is CASTSGGYYEQFF.

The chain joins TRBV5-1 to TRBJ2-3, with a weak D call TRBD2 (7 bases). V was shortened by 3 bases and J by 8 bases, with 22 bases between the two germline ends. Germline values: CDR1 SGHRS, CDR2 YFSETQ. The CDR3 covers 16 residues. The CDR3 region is CASSSGASGLGGTQYF. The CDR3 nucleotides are TGCGCCAGCAGCTCGGGGGCTAGCGGCCTAGGAGGTACGCAGTATTTT.

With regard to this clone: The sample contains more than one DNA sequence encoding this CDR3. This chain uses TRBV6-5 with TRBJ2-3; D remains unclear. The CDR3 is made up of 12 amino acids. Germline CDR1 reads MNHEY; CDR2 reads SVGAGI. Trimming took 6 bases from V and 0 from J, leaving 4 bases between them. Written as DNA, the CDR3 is TGTGCCAGCAGGGAGAGCACAGATACGCAGTATTTT. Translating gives CASRESTDTQYF.

CDR3 bases: TGTGCCAGCAGCTTAGGGAGGGGGCTGCGTGAGCAGTACTTC. Translated: CASSLGRGLREQYF. The genes are TRBV7-2 and TRBJ2-7; possible D gene TRBD1, 7 bases. The length of the CDR3 is 14 residues. CDR1 and CDR2 from the germline V gene are SGHTA and FQGNSA. V was cut by 1 base and J by 7 bases, with 14 bases left in between.

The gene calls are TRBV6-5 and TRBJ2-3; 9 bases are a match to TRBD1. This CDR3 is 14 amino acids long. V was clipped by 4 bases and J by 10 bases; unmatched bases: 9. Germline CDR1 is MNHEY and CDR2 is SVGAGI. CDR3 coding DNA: TGTGCCAGCAGTTCCGGGACAGGGACCCGTGCGCAGTATTTT. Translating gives CASSSGTGTRAQYF.

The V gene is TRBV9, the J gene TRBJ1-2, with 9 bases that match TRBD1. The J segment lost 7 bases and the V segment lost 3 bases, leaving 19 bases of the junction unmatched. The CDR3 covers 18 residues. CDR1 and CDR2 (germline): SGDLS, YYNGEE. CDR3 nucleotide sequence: TGTGCCAGCAGCGGAAATCATAGGGAGGGACAGGGATTAGGTGGCTACACCTTC. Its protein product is CASSGNHREGQGLGGYTF.

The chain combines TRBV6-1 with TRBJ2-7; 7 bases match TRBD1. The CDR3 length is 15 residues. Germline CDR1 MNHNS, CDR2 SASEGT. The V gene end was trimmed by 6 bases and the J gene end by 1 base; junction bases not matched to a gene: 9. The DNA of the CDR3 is TGTGCCAGCAGCGAGCAAGGGGGCGAATCCTACGAGCAGTACTTC. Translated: CASSEQGGESYEQYF.

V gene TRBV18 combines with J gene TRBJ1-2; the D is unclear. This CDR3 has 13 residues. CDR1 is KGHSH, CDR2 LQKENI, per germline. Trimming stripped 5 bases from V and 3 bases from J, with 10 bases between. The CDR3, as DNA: TGTGCCAGCTCAGACTCGCCGGACTATGGCTACACCTTC. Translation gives CASSDSPDYGYTF.

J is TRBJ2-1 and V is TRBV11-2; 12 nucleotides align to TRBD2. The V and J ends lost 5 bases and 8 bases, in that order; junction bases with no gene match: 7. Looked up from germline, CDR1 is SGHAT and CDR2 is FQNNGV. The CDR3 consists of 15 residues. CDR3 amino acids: CASSILAGGLDEQFF. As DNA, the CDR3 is TGTGCCAGCAGCATACTAGCGGGGGGTTTGGATGAGCAGTTCTTC. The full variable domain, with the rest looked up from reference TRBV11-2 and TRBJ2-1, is EAGVAQSPRYKIIEKRQSVAFWCNPISGHATLYWYQQILGQGPKLLIQFQNNGVVDDSQLPKDRFSAERLKGVDSTLKIQPAKLEDSAVYLCASSILAGGLDEQFFGPGTRLTVL.

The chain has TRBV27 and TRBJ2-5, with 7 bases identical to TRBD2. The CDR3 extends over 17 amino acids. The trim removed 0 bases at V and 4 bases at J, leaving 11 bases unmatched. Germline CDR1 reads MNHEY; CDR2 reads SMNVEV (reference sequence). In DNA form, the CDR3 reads TGTGCCAGCAGTTTATCGGTAGCACTAGCGTTGCGAGAGACCCAGTACTTC. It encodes CASSLSVALALRETQYF.

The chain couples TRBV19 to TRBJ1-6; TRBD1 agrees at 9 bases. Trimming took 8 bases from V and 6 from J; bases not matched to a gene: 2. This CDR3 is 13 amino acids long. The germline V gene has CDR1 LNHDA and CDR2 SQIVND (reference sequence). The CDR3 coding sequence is TGTGCCAGTGAGGACAGGGGTAATTCACCCCTCCACTTT. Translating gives CASEDRGNSPLHF.

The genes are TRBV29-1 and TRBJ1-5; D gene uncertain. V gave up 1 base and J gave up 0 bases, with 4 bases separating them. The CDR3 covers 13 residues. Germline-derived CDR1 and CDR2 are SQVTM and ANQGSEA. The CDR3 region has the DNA TGCAGCGTTGAAGTTAATAGCAATCAGCCCCAGCATTTT. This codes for CSVEVNSNQPQHF.

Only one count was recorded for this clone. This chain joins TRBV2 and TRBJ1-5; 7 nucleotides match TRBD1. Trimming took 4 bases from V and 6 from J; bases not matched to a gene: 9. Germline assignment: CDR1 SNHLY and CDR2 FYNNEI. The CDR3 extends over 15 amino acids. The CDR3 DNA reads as TGTGCCAGCAGTGGGAAGGGGGCCACGGGTCAGCCCCAGCATTTT. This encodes CASSGKGATGQPQHF.

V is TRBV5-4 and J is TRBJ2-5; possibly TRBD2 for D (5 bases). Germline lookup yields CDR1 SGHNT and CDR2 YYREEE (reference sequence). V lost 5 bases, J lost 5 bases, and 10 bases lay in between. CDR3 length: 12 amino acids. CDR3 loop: CASSPTGETQYF. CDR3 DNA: TGTGCCAGCAGTCCCACGGGGGAGACCCAGTACTTC.

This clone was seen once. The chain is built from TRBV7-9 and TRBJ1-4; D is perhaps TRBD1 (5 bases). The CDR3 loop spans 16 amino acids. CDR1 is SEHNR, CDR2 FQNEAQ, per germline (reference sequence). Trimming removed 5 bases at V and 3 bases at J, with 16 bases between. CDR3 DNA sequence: TGTGCCAGCAGCCCGTGGGGGAGGACGGCTAATGAAAAACTGTTTTTT. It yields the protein CASSPWGRTANEKLFF.

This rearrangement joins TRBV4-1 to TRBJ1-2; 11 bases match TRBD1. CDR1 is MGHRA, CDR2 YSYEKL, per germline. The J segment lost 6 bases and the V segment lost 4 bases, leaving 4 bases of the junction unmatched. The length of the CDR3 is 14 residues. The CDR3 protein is CASSLWTGGNGYTF. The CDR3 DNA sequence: TGCGCCAGCAGCCTCTGGACAGGGGGCAATGGCTACACCTTC.

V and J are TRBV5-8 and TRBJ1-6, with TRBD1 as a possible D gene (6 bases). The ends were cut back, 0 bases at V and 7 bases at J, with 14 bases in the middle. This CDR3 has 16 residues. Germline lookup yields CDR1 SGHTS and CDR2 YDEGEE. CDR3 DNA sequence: TGTGCCAGCAGCTTGGTCAGGGGCGCAGGGAATTCACCCCTCCACTTT. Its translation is CASSLVRGAGNSPLHF.

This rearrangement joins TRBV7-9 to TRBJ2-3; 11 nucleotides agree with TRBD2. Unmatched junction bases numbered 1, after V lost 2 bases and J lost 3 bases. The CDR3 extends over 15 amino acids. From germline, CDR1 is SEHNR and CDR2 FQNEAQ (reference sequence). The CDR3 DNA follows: TGTGCCAGCAGCTTAACTAGCGGGGGAACAGATACGCAGTATTTT. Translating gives CASSLTSGGTDTQYF.

The CDR3 DNA reads as TGTGCCAGCAGTGAAGCGCTTGGGGCTTATCTTGACAATGAGCAGTTCTTC. Residues: CASSEALGAYLDNEQFF. This sequence joins TRBV2 and TRBJ2-1, with D tentatively TRBD1 (5 bases). The CDR3 loop spans 17 amino acids. The V gene's germline CDR1 is SNHLY and CDR2 FYNNEI. Trimming shortened V by 0 bases and J by 5 bases, and 17 bases separated the two germline ends. Full variable domain (missing parts from reference TRBV2 and TRBJ2-1): EPEVTQTPSHQVTQMGQEVILRCVPISNHLYFYWYRQILGQKVEFLVSFYNNEISEKSEIFDDQFSVERPDGSNFTLKIRSTKLEDSAMYFCASSEALGAYLDNEQFFGPGTRLTVL.

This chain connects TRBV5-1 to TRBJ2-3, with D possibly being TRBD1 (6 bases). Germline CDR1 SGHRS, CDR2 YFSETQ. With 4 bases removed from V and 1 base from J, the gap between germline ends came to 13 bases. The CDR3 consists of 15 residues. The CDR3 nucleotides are TGCGCCAGCAGCCTTCTGGCAGGGGGCACAGATACGCAGTATTTT. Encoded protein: CASSLLAGGTDTQYF.

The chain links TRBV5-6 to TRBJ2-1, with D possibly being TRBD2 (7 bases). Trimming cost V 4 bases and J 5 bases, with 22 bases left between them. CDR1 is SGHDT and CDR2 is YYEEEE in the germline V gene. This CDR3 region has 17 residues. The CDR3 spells CASSPSPGGYRDNEQFF. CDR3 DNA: TGTGCCAGCAGCCCGTCCCCGGGGGGCTATAGGGACAATGAGCAGTTCTTC.

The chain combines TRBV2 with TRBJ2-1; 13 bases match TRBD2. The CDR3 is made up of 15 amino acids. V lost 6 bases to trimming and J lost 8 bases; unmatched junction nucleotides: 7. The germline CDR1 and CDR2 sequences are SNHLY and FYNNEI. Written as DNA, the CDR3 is TGTGCCAGCAGCGTAACTAGCGGGGGGGCCTATGAGCAGTTCTTC. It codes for CASSVTSGGAYEQFF.

The CDR3: CASSHRRKGLLPEQFF. The DNA of the CDR3 is TGTGCCAGCAGCCACCGACGTAAGGGGCTACTTCCTGAGCAGTTCTTC. The J gene is TRBJ2-1, the V gene TRBV7-8; a possible D gene is TRBD1 (5 bases). V was cut by 5 bases and J by 9 bases, with 23 bases left in between. Germline V gives CDR1 SGHVS, CDR2 FQNEAQ. There are 16 residues in the CDR3.

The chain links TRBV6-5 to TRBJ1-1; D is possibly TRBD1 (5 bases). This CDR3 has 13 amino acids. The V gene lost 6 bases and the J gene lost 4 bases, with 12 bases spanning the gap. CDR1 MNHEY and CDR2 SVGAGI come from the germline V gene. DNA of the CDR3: TGTGCCAGCAGAATGGGGGGTCCCACTGAAGCTTTCTTT. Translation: CASRMGGPTEAFF.

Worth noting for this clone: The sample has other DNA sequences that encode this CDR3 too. For the CDR3, the DNA is TGTGCCAGCAGCTTGGGACTAGGTGTCTACGAGCAGTACTTC. Translating it yields CASSLGLGVYEQYF. The chain carries TRBV11-2 and TRBJ2-7; 8 bases match TRBD2. Germline V CDR1 and CDR2: SGHAT, FQNNGV. CDR3 length: 14 amino acids. The V segment lost 3 bases and the J segment 3 bases; nucleotides outside the gene matches: 4.

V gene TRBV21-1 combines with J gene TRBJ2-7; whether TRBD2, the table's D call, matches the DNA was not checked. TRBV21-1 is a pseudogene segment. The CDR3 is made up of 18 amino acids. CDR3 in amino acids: CASSKNLFLAGDSYEQYF. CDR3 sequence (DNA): TGTGCCAGCAGCAAGAACCTCTTCCTGGCGGGGGATTCCTACGAGCAGTACTTC.

As DNA, the CDR3 is TGCGCCAGCAGCTTGCTCCCACGGGATCAAGCAGATACGCAGTATTTT. Translating it yields CASSLLPRDQADTQYF. This chain joins TRBV5-1 and TRBJ2-3, with D possibly TRBD2 on 5 matching bases. The ends were cut back, 1 base at V and 4 bases at J, with 16 bases in the middle. CDR3 size: 16 residues. Germline V gene data show CDR1 as SGHRS and CDR2 as YFSETQ.

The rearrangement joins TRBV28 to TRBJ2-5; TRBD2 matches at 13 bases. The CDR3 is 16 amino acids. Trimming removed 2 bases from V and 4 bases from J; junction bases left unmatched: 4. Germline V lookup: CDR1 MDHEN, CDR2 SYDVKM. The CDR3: CASSLMGLAGRETQYF. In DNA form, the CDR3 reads TGTGCCAGCAGTTTAATGGGACTAGCGGGGAGAGAGACCCAGTACTTC.

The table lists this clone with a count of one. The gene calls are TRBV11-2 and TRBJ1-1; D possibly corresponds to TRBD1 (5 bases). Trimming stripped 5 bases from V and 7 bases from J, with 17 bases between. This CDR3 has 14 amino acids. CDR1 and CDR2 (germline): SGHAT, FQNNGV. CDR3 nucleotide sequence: TGTGCCAGCAGCCCCCTCCCGAGACAGAGTGAAGCTTTCTTT. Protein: CASSPLPRQSEAFF.